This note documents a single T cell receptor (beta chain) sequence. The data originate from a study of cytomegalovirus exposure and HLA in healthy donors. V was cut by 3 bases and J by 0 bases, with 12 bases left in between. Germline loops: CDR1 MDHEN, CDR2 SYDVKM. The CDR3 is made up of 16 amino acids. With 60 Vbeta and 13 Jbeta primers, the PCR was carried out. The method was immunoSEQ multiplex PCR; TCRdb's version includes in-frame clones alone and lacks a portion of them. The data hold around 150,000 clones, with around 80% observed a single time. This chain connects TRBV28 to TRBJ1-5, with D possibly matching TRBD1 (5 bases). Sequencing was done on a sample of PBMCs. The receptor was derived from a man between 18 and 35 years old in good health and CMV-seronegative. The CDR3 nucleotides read TGTGCCAGCAGTTTGAGGCAGGGAACTAGCAATCAGCCCCAGCATTTT. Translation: CASSLRQGTSNQPQHF.